A selection of T cell receptor beta chains follows, all from one sample in a study of CD8+CD57+ T cells in acquired aplastic anemia. TCRdb re-analysed the reads in MiXCR, keeping a single row per CDR3 protein. Counted here are roughly 120,000 distinct CDR3 sequences, 58% occurring once; the ten biggest clones make up roughly 29%. Sequenced sample: sorted CD4+, CD8+, or CD8+CD57+ T cells (not recorded which) from PBMCs. The receptor set was obtained from a human donor with aplastic anemia. Each CDR3 is given with its conserved first and last residue. D genes are given only for firm matches. Not every row has a clone size; where given, it reads once, few, many or a size class.

j_call | clone_size | v_call | d_call | cdr3_aa | cdr3_nt
TRBJ2-1 | many | TRBV2 | TRBD1 | CASSGSRDRALYEQFF | TGTGCCAGCAGTGGGTCCCGGGACAGGGCTCTATATGAGCAGTTCTTC
TRBJ2-5 | . | TRBV20-1 | TRBD2 | CSAPNILPSGGDNFQETQYF | TGCAGTGCTCCGAATATTTTGCCTAGCGGGGGGGATAACTTTCAAGAGACCCAGTACTTC
TRBJ1-5 | . | TRBV12-3/TRBV12-4 | . | CASRGTGNQPQHF | TGTGCCAGCAGGGGGACGGGCAATCAGCCCCAGCATTTT
TRBJ2-3 | . | TRBV5-5 | . | CASSLRAAGDTQYF | TGTGCCAGCAGCTTGAGAGCAGCAGGGGATACGCAGTATTTT
TRBJ1-6 | . | TRBV9 | TRBD1 | CASSAADRSPLHF | TGTGCCAGCAGCGCAGCGGACAGGTCACCCCTCCACTTT
TRBJ2-5 | . | TRBV10-1 | TRBD2 | CASRGSGGIQETQYF | TGCGCCAGCAGGGGGAGCGGGGGGATCCAAGAGACCCAGTACTTC
TRBJ1-4 | . | TRBV10-3 | . | CAISPSQGDEKLFF | TGTGCCATCAGTCCGTCCCAGGGAGACGAAAAACTGTTTTTT
TRBJ2-7 | many | TRBV13 | . | CASSLDGSGYEQYF | TGTGCCAGCAGCTTAGACGGGAGCGGATACGAGCAGTACTTC
TRBJ1-1 | few | TRBV10-2 | TRBD1 | CASRTGGRTEAFF | TGCGCCAGCAGGACAGGGGGGCGAACTGAAGCTTTCTTT
TRBJ2-1 | . | TRBV2 | TRBD2 | CASRPLAGENNEQFF | TGTGCCAGCAGGCCACTAGCGGGAGAGAACAATGAGCAGTTCTTC
TRBJ1-6 | . | TRBV19 | . | CASSEEALNSPLHF | TGTGCCAGCAGTGAGGAGGCGTTGAATTCACCCCTCCACTTT
TRBJ1-1 | . | TRBV24-1 | . | CATSPLINTEAFF | TGTGCCACCAGTCCCCTAATTAACACTGAAGCTTTCTTT
TRBJ2-7 | many | TRBV24-1 | . | CATSHGTYEQYF | TGTGCCACCAGCCACGGAACCTACGAGCAGTACTTC
TRBJ2-7 | many | TRBV4-1 | . | CASRGGTGGYEQYF | TGCGCCAGCAGGGGGGGGACAGGCGGATACGAGCAGTACTTC
TRBJ1-2 | many | TRBV20-1 | . | CSAIGTALNYGYTF | TGCAGTGCTATTGGGACGGCTCTAAACTATGGCTACACCTTC
TRBJ2-7 | many | TRBV20-1 | . | CSAGETLPQYF | TGCAGTGCAGGGGAGACATTACCGCAGTACTTC
TRBJ2-6 | many | TRBV5-1 | TRBD1 | CASSVGQIISGANVLTF | TGCGCCAGCAGCGTGGGACAGATCATCTCTGGGGCCAACGTCCTGACTTTC
TRBJ1-5 | . | TRBV12-3/TRBV12-4 | . | CASSFGYSNQPQHF | TGTGCCAGCAGTTTCGGGTATAGCAATCAGCCCCAGCATTTT
TRBJ2-7 | . | TRBV10-2 | . | CASSEIEDEQYF | TGCGCCAGCAGCGAAATCGAGGACGAGCAGTACTTC
TRBJ2-7 | . | TRBV5-1 | TRBD1 | CASSLGGQGLYEQYF | TGCGCCAGCAGCTTGGGGGGACAGGGGTTGTACGAGCAGTACTTC
TRBJ1-3 | many | TRBV11-3 | . | CASSLDRTSGNTIYF | TGTGCCAGCAGCTTAGACCGGACAAGTGGAAACACCATATATTTT
TRBJ2-3 | . | TRBV19 | TRBD2 | CASSIPRTSGATDTQYF | TGTGCCAGTAGTATACCAAGGACTAGCGGGGCCACAGATACGCAGTATTTT
TRBJ2-5 | few | TRBV6-1 | . | CASRALFRGHQETQYF | TGTGCCAGCAGAGCCCTATTCAGGGGTCATCAAGAGACCCAGTACTTC
TRBJ1-3 | . | TRBV9 | . | CASSVTHWDTIYF | TGTGCCAGCAGCGTAACCCATTGGGACACCATATATTTT
TRBJ1-2 | . | TRBV2 | . | CAIQGYGVDYGYTF | TGTGCCATTCAGGGATATGGGGTTGATTATGGCTACACCTTC
TRBJ2-1 | few | TRBV11-1 | TRBD1 | CASSPTGATYNEQFF | TGTGCCAGCAGCCCCACAGGGGCAACCTACAATGAGCAGTTCTTC
TRBJ2-1 | . | TRBV10-1 | TRBD2 | CASSETVLAVNELFF | TGCGCCAGCAGTGAGACGGTACTAGCGGTCAATGAGCTGTTCTTC
TRBJ2-3 | once | TRBV5-1 | . | CASSSEPRSSTDTQYF | TGCGCCAGCAGCTCGGAGCCCCGCAGTAGCACAGATACGCAGTATTTT
TRBJ2-7 | few | TRBV7-2 | . | CASSLKAYEQYF | TGTGCCAGCAGCTTGAAAGCTTACGAGCAGTACTTC
TRBJ2-5 | . | TRBV7-9 | . | CASSYGASETQYF | TGTGCCAGCAGCTACGGGGCGTCGGAGACCCAGTACTTC
TRBJ2-7 | . | TRBV2 | TRBD1 | CASKQQGARTYEQYF | TGTGCCAGCAAGCAGCAGGGGGCAAGGACCTACGAGCAGTACTTC
TRBJ2-3 | many | TRBV11-1 | TRBD2 | CASSLVGELAGGRSTDTQYF | TGTGCCAGCAGCTTAGTAGGAGAACTAGCGGGGGGCCGTAGCACAGATACGCAGTATTTT
TRBJ2-3 | . | TRBV19 | TRBD1 | CASSTGTGGASVDTQYF | TGTGCCAGTAGTACGGGGACAGGGGGCGCGTCCGTAGATACGCAGTATTTT
TRBJ2-7 | once | TRBV2 | TRBD2 | CASKSGRDYTYEQYF | TGTGCCAGCAAGTCGGGGAGGGACTACACCTACGAGCAGTACTTC
TRBJ2-2 | few | TRBV20-1 | . | CSADTANTGELFF | TGCAGTGCCGATACTGCCAACACCGGGGAGCTGTTTTTT
TRBJ1-2 | . | TRBV19 | . | CASSIETAHGYTF | TGTGCCAGTAGTATAGAGACAGCCCATGGCTACACCTTC
TRBJ2-5 | few | TRBV29-1 | . | CSAWVQETQYF | TGCAGCGCCTGGGTCCAAGAGACCCAGTACTTC
TRBJ2-7 | few | TRBV19 | . | CASSIDVGAAYEQYF | TGTGCCAGTAGTATAGATGTTGGGGCAGCCTACGAGCAGTACTTC
TRBJ1-2 | . | TRBV19 | . | CASSYGRDPYYGYTF | TGTGCCAGTAGTTACGGTCGGGACCCTTACTATGGCTACACCTTC
TRBJ2-3 | . | TRBV7-8 | TRBD2 | CASSWTGGTQYF | TGTGCCAGCAGCTGGACGGGAGGCACGCAGTATTTT
TRBJ2-7 | many | TRBV5-1 | . | CASSLGYEQYF | TGCGCCAGCAGCTTGGGCTACGAGCAGTACTTC
TRBJ1-1 | . | TRBV5-1 | . | CASLGGVGTEAFF | TGCGCCAGCTTAGGGGGGGTAGGCACTGAAGCTTTCTTT
TRBJ2-7 | . | TRBV7-9 | . | CASRWGEGEQYF | TGTGCCAGCAGGTGGGGAGAAGGAGAGCAGTACTTC
TRBJ2-7 | few | TRBV20-1 | . | CSARAPTGFEQYF | TGCAGTGCTAGAGCCCCGACGGGATTCGAGCAGTACTTC
TRBJ2-7 | many | TRBV20-1 | . | CSARDLLETAYEQYF | TGCAGTGCTAGAGATCTGTTGGAGACAGCATACGAGCAGTACTTC